These 12 T cell receptor beta chains share one sample of origin, sequenced in a study of metastatic and nonmetastatic thyroid tumors. With MiXCR, TCRdb reprocessed the PCR reads. The sample includes about 82,000 clones, 12% of them seen just once. Treatment of any kind had been given to no patient before thyroid surgery. Input material: tumor tissue. These receptors originate from a female donor with papillary thyroid cancer or a benign thyroid nodule (not recorded which). Some clones in this sample may be carry-over from other donors' samples.

This clone was seen ten or more times. This chain connects TRBV19 to TRBJ1-6, with a weak D call TRBD1 (6 bases). Trimming removed 3 bases at V and 5 bases at J, with 11 bases between. From germline, CDR1 is LNHDA and CDR2 SQIVND (reference sequence). CDR3 length: 15 amino acids. This chain's CDR3 is CASSIVGHDNSPLHF. The DNA for the CDR3 is TGTGCCAGTAGTATTGTGGGACACGATAATTCACCCCTCCACTTT.

About this clone: Given a much more abundant clone one base away, this may be a read error. The V call is TRBV7-2, the J call TRBJ1-1; the match to TRBD1 covers 9 bases. Germline V gene lookup returns CDR1 SGHTA and CDR2 FQGNSA. This CDR3 is built from 15 residues. CDR3 sequence: CASSLYRGLNTAAFF. CDR3 coding DNA: TGTGCCAGCAGCTTATACAGGGGGCTGAACACTGCAGCTTTCTTT.

The sample holds many counts of this clone. J is TRBJ1-2 and V is TRBV6-2 or TRBV6-3; 12 nucleotides line up with TRBD1. Trimming at V came to 11 bases and at J to 2 bases, leaving 3 bases not matched to a gene. The germline V gene has CDR1 MNHEY and CDR2 SVGEGT. The CDR3 length is 13 residues. Here the CDR3 DNA reads TGTGCCGGGACAGGGGGCGACAACTATGGCTACACCTTC. Encoded protein: CAGTGGDNYGYTF.

This clone was recorded at least ten times. The chain combines TRBV7-6 with TRBJ2-7; 10 bases are shared with TRBD2. This CDR3 is 15 amino acids long. In germline, CDR1 is SGHVS, CDR2 FNYEAQ. V was clipped by 3 bases and J by 1 base; unmatched bases: 3. The CDR3 bases are TGTGCCAGCAGCTTTACTAGCGGGGCTTCCTACGAGCAGTACTTC. Its translation is CASSFTSGASYEQYF.

This clone was observed many times. The gene calls are TRBV27 and TRBJ1-6, with 11 positions matching TRBD1. The CDR3 sequence is 14 residues long. Germline assignment: CDR1 MNHEY and CDR2 SMNVEV (reference sequence). The V segment lost 4 bases and the J segment 7 bases; nucleotides outside the gene matches: 0. The CDR3 is CASSWTGGNSPLHF. DNA of the CDR3: TGTGCCAGCAGTTGGACAGGGGGCAATTCACCCCTCCACTTT.

This clone came up many times. The chain uses TRBV19 and TRBJ1-2; TRBD1 matches 8 bases. The CDR3 extends over 16 amino acids. V was pared by 6 bases and J by 2 bases, with 11 bases of the junction left unmatched. Looked up from germline, CDR1 is LNHDA and CDR2 is SQIVND (reference sequence). The CDR3 bases are TGTGCCAGTAGCCAAGCCAGAGGACAGGGAAACTATGGCTACACCTTC. Protein product: CASSQARGQGNYGYTF.

This clone was recorded at least ten times. The chain is built from TRBV7-9 and TRBJ1-1; TRBD1 might be the D (6 bases). V gave up 6 bases and J gave up 3 bases, with 14 bases separating them. Germline loops: CDR1 SEHNR, CDR2 FQNEAQ (reference sequence). The CDR3 totals 14 residues. The CDR3 spells CASRSTGEYTEAFF. CDR3 nucleotide sequence: TGTGCCAGCAGATCGACAGGTGAATACACTGAAGCTTTCTTT.

This clone has at least ten counts. The chain recombines TRBV7-8 with TRBJ2-3; 8 bases agree with TRBD1. CDR1 is SGHVS, CDR2 FQNEAQ, per germline. The CDR3 runs 16 residues. The junction had 9 bases not matched to a gene; V was cut back by 4 bases and J by 3 bases. DNA for the CDR3: TGTGCCAGCAGCTCCTACGCAGGGGGCAGGACAGATACGCAGTATTTT. Its translation is CASSSYAGGRTDTQYF.

This clone was seen many times. The rearrangement uses TRBV12-5 and TRBJ2-1; D is tentatively TRBD1 or TRBD2 (7 bases each). This CDR3 has 16 residues. The germline V gene has CDR1 LGHNT and CDR2 FRNRAP. V was shortened by 2 bases and J by 6 bases, with 17 bases between the two germline ends. The CDR3 spells CASGLQQGRGLNEQFF. CDR3 nucleotides: TGTGCTAGTGGTTTGCAACAGGGGAGGGGGCTCAATGAGCAGTTCTTC.

This clone has a count of ten or more. V usage is TRBV5-1 and J usage is TRBJ1-1, with TRBD1 identical over 9 bases. Germline assignment: CDR1 SGHRS and CDR2 YFSETQ. V trimming: 6 bases; J trimming: 0 bases; junction bases outside the gene matches: 3. The CDR3 covers 14 residues. CDR3 region: CASNWDRVNTEAFF. The DNA of the CDR3 is TGCGCCAGCAACTGGGACAGGGTGAACACTGAAGCTTTCTTT.

This clone came up a few times. One base away lies a much larger clone, so this may be a sequencing read error. The chain is built from TRBV19 and TRBJ2-2; tentatively, D is TRBD2 (5 bases). The CDR3 has 13 amino acids. CDR1 is LNHDA, CDR2 SQIVND, per germline (reference sequence). CDR3 sequence (DNA): TGTGCCAGTAGGGGAGCCCTCGGCGGGCAGCTGTTTTTT. Its translation: CASRGALGGQLFF.

Note on this clone: Possible read error: a much larger clone is one base away. This sequence joins TRBV7-3 and TRBJ1-1, with TRBD1 as a possible D gene (6 bases). Germline lookup yields CDR1 SGHTA and CDR2 FQGTGA. The CDR3 is made up of 15 amino acids. Trimming pared 5 bases from V and 4 bases from J, leaving 17 bases between. CDR3 region: CASSPLGGRGTEAFF. In DNA form, the CDR3 reads TGTGCCAGCAGCCCTCTTGGGGGGCGGGGCACTGAAGCTTTCTTT. The variable domain in full, completed from reference TRBV7-3 and TRBJ1-1, reads GAGVSQTPSNKVTEKGKYVELRCDPISGHTALYWYRQSLGQGPEFLIYFQGTGAADDSGLPNDRFFAVRPEGSVSTLKIQRTERGDSAVYLCASSPLGGRGTEAFFGQGTRLTVV.